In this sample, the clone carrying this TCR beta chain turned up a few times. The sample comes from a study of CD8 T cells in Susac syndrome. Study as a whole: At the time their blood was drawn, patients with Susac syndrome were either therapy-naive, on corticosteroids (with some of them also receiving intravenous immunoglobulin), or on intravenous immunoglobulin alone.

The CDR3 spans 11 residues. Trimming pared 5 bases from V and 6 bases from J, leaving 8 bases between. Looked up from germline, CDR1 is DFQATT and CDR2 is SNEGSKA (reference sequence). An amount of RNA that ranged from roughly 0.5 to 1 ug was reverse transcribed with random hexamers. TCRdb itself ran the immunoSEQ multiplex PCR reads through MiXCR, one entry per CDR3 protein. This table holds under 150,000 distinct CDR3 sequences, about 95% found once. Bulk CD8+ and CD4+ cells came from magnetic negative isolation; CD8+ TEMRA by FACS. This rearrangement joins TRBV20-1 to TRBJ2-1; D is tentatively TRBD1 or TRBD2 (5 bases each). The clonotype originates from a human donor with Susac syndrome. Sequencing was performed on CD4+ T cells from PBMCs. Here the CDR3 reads CSAPGPNEQFF. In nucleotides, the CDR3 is TGCAGTGCTCCGGGACCCAATGAGCAGTTCTTC.